This T cell receptor beta chain was captured in a study of shared clonotypes between healthy human individuals. Study observations and caveats: Shared clonotypes: approximately 5% naive CD4, around 3.5% naive CD8, around 2.2% memory CD4, 0.4% to 0.5% memory CD8. In contrast to clonotypes shared by all four donors, non-shared clonotypes had lower generation probabilities.

Profiled with immunoSEQ multiplex PCR; TCRdb holds only in-frame clones, not every one. This table holds roughly 2,500,000 clones, over 85% found once. There were no recent acute infections or vaccinations among the donors, who were healthy HIV-negative adults. Details on this clone: Its target is not known.

Trimming took 5 bases from V and 7 from J, leaving 9 bases between them. The germline V gene has CDR1 SGHAT and CDR2 FQDESV (reference sequence). There are 13 residues in the CDR3. J is TRBJ1-6 and V is TRBV11-1; no firm D call. The sequence was collected from a man aged 18 to 35 in good health. Some clones in this sample may be carry-over from other donors' samples. The sample comprised naive CD4+ T cells from PBMCs. Subset given: CD45RA+ positively selected. The CDR3 here is CASSLVGNSPLHF. CDR3 DNA sequence: TGTGCCAGCAGCCTTGTCGGCAATTCACCCCTCCACTTT.